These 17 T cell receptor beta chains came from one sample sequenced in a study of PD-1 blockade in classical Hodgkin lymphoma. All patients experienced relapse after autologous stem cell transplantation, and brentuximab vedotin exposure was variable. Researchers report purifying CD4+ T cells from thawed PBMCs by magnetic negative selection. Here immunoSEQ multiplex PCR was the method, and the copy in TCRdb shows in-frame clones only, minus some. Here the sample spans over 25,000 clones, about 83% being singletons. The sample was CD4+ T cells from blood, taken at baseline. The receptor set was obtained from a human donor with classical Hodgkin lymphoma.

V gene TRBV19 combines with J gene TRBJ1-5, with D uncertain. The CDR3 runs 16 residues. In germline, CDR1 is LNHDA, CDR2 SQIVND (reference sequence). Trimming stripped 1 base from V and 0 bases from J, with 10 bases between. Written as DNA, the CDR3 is TGTGCCAGTAGTATAGGGCAGTTTTATAGCAATCAGCCCCAGCATTTT. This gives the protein CASSIGQFYSNQPQHF.

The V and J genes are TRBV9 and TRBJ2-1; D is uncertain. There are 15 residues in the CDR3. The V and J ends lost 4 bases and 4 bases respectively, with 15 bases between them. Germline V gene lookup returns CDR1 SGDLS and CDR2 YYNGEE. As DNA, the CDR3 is TGTGCCAGCAGCCCTCCCCCGGCCTTATACAATGAGCAGTTCTTC. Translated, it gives CASSPPPALYNEQFF. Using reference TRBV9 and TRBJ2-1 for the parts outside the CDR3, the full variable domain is DSGVTQTPKHLITATGQRVTLRCSPRSGDLSVYWYQQSLDQGLQFLIQYYNGEERAKGNILERFSAQQFPDLHSELNLSSLELGDSALYFCASSPPPALYNEQFFGPGTRLTVL.

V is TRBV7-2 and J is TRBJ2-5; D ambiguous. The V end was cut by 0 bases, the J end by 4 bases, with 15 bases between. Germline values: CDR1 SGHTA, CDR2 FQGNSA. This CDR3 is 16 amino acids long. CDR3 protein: CASSLALLGVGETQYF. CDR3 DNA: TGTGCCAGCAGCTTAGCGCTATTGGGCGTGGGAGAGACCCAGTACTTC. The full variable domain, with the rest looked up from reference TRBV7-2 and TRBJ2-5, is GAGVSQSPSNKVTEKGKDVELRCDPISGHTALYWYRQSLGQGLEFLIYFQGNSAPDKSGLPSDRFSAERTGGSVSTLTIQRTQQEDSAVYLCASSLALLGVGETQYFGPGTRLLVL.

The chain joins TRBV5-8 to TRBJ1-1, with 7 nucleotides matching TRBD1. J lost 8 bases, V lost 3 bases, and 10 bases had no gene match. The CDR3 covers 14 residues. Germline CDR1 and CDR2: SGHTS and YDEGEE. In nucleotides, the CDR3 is TGTGCCAGCAGCTGGGTGACAGGGTATGGCGAAGCTTTCTTT. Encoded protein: CASSWVTGYGEAFF.

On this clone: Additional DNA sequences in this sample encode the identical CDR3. The CDR3 protein is CASSLEGSYGYTF. In nucleotides, the CDR3 is TGCGCCAGCAGCTTAGAAGGGAGCTATGGCTACACCTTC. The genes are TRBV5-1 and TRBJ1-2, with unresolved D. Germline V gene lookup returns CDR1 SGHRS and CDR2 YFSETQ. The CDR3 is 13 amino acids. V lost 2 bases to trimming and J lost 4 bases, with 9 bases between them.

Written as DNA, the CDR3 is TGTGCCAGCAGTTACTCACAGACAGGCTCCTACGAGCAGTACTTC. As protein: CASSYSQTGSYEQYF. J is TRBJ2-7 and V is TRBV6-5, with D perhaps TRBD1 (6 bases). The CDR3 is made up of 15 amino acids. With 0 bases removed from V and 0 bases from J, the gap between germline ends came to 9 bases. Germline-derived CDR1 and CDR2 are MNHEY and SVGAGI.

The CDR3: CASSGQVRTEAFF. CDR3 in DNA: TGTGCCAGCAGTGGCCAGGTGAGGACTGAAGCTTTCTTT. The chain joins TRBV6-1 to TRBJ1-1; no definite D call. The CDR3 is 13 amino acids. Trimming shortened V by 4 bases and J by 5 bases, and 11 bases separated the two germline ends. Germline CDR1 MNHNS, CDR2 SASEGT.

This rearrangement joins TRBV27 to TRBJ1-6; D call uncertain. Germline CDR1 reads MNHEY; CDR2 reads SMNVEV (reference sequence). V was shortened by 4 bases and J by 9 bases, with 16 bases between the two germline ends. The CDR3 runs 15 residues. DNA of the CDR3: TGTGCCAGCAGTTCCGTTTGGACGCGGCCTTCACCCCTCCACTTT. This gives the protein CASSSVWTRPSPLHF.

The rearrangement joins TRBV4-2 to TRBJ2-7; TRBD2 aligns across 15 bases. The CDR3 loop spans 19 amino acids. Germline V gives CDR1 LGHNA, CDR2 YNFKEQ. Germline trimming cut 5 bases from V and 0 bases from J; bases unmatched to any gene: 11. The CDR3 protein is CASSGPGLAGGRSSYEQYF. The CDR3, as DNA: TGTGCCAGCAGCGGACCGGGACTAGCGGGGGGTAGGAGCTCCTACGAGCAGTACTTC.

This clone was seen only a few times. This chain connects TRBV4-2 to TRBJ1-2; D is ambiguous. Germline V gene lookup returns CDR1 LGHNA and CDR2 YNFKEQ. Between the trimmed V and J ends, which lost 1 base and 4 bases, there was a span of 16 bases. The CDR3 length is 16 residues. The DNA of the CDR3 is TGTGCCAGCAGCCAAGGCTCGGAGGAGACAAGCTATGGCTACACCTTC. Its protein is CASSQGSEETSYGYTF.

The CDR3, as DNA: TGTGCCAGCAGCTTAGCGCACGGGAGCTCCTACAATGAGCAGTTCTTC. This translates into CASSLAHGSSYNEQFF. The chain combines TRBV7-7 with TRBJ2-1, with a possible D match to TRBD2 (6 bases). The germline V gene encodes CDR1 SSHAT and CDR2 FNYEAQ (reference sequence). Trimming removed 0 bases from V and 0 bases from J, with 9 bases in between. The CDR3 has 16 amino acids. Full variable domain (missing parts from reference TRBV7-7 and TRBJ2-1): GAGVSQSPRYKVTKRGQDVTLRCDPISSHATLYWYQQALGQGPEFLTYFNYEAQPDKSGLPSDRFSAERPEGSISTLTIQRTEQRDSAMYRCASSLAHGSSYNEQFFGPGTRLTVL.

The CDR3 sequence: CASSPSTGWETQYF. CDR3 DNA sequence: TGTGCCAGTAGTCCGTCGACAGGATGGGAGACCCAGTACTTC. This chain connects TRBV19 to TRBJ2-5, with TRBD1 as a possible D gene (6 bases). This CDR3 has 14 residues. Trimming removed 5 bases from V and 5 bases from J, with 15 bases in between. CDR1 and CDR2 (germline): LNHDA, SQIVND (reference sequence).

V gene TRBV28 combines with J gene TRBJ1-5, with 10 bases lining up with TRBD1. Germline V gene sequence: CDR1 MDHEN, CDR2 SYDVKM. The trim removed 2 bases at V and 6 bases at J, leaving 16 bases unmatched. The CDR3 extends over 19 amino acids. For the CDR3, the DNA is TGTGCCAGCAGTTTAAGGGCTGGCTGGGGACAGGGGTTGAGTCAGCCCCAGCATTTT. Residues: CASSLRAGWGQGLSQPQHF.

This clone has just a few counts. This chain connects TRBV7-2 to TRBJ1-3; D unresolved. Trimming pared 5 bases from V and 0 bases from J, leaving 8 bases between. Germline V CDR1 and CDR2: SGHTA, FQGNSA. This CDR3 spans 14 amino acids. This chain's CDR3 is CASSPMSSGNTIYF. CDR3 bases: TGTGCCAGCAGCCCGATGAGCTCTGGAAACACCATATATTTT.

CDR3: CASSLAEVYNEQFF. In DNA form, the CDR3 reads TGTGCCAGCAGTTTGGCGGAGGTATACAATGAGCAGTTCTTC. V and J are TRBV28 and TRBJ2-1; tentatively, D is TRBD2 (5 bases). V was shortened by 3 bases and J by 4 bases, with 10 bases between the two germline ends. The germline V gene encodes CDR1 MDHEN and CDR2 SYDVKM. CDR3 length equals 14 residues.

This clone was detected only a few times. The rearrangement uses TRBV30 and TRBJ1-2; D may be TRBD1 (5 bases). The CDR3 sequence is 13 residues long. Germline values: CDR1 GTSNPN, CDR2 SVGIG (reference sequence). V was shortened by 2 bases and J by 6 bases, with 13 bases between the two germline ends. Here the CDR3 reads CAWSPSGDDGYTF. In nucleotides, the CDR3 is TGTGCCTGGAGTCCATCGGGGGACGATGGCTACACCTTC.

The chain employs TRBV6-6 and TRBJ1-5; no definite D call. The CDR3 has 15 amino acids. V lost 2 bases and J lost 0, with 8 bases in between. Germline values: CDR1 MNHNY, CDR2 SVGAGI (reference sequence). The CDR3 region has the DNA TGTGCCAGCAGTTACGTACAAGATAGCAATCAGCCCCAGCATTTT. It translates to CASSYVQDSNQPQHF.